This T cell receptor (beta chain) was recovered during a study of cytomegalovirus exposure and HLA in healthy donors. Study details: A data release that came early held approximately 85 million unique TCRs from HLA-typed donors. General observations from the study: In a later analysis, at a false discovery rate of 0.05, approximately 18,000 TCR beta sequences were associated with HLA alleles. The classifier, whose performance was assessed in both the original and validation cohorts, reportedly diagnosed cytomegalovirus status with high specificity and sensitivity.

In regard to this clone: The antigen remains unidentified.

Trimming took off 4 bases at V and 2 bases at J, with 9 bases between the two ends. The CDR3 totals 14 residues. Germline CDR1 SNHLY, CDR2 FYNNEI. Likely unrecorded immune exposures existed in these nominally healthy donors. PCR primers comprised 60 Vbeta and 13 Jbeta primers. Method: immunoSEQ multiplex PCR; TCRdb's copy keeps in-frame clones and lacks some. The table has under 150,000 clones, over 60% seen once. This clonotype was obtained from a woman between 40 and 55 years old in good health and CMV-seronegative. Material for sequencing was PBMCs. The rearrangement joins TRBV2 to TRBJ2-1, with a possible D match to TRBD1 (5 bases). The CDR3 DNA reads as TGTGCCAGCAGTGTTCAGGGCCCCTACAATGAGCAGTTCTTC. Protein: CASSVQGPYNEQFF.